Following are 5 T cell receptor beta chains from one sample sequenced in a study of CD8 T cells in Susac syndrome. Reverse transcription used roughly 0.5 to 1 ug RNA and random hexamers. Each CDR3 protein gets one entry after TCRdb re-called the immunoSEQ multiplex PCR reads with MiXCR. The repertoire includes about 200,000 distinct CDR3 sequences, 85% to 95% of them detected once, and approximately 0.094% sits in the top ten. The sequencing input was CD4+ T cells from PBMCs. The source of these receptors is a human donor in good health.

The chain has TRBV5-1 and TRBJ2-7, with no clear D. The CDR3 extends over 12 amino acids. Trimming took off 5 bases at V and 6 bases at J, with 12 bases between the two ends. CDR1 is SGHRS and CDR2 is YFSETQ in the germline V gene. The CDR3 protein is CASRLNVGEQYV. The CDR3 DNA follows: TGCGCCAGCAGACTAAACGTCGGCGAGCAGTACGTC.

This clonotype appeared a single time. CDR3 protein: CASGRAVPQETQYF. Here the CDR3 DNA reads TGTGCCAGCGGCAGGGCAGTGCCCCAAGAGACCCAGTACTTC. V usage is TRBV2 and J usage is TRBJ2-5; tentative D call: TRBD1 (5 bases). V dropped 8 bases and J dropped 1 base, with 14 bases sitting between them. CDR3 length: 14 amino acids. Germline V gene sequence: CDR1 SNHLY, CDR2 FYNNEI.

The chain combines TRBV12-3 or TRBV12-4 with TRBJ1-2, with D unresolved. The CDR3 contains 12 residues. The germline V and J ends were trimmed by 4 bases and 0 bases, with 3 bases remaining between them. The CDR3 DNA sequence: TGTGCCAGCAGTTCACCTAACTATGGCTACACCTTC. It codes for CASSSPNYGYTF.

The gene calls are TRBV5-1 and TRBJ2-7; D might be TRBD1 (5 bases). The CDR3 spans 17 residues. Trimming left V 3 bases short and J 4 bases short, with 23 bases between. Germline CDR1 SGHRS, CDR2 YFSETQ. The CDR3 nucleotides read TGCGCCAGCAGCTCCCAAGGCGGACACACCAGGTTGTACGAGCAGTACTTC. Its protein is CASSSQGGHTRLYEQYF.

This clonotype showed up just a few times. The CDR3 coding sequence is TGCAGCGCCACGACAGATATGAACACTGAAGCTTTCTTT. This codes for CSATTDMNTEAFF. This rearrangement joins TRBV29-1 to TRBJ1-1; TRBD1 might be the D (5 bases). V gave up 7 bases and J gave up 0 bases, with 12 bases separating them. Germline CDR1 is SQVTM and CDR2 is ANQGSEA. This CDR3 is 13 amino acids long.